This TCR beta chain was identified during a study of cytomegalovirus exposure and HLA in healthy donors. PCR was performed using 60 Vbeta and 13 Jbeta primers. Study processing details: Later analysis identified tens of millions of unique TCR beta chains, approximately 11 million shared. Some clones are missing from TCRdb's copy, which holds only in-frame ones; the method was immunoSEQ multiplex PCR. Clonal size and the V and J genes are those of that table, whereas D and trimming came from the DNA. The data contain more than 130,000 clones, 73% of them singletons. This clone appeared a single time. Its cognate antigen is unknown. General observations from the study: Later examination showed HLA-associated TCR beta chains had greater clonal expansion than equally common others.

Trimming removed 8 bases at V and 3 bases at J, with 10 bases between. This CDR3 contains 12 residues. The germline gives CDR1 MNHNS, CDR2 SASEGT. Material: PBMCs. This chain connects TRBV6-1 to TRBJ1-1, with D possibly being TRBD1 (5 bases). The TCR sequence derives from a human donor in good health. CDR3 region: CASHWGDTEAFF. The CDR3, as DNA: TGTGCCAGCCATTGGGGGGACACTGAAGCTTTCTTT.